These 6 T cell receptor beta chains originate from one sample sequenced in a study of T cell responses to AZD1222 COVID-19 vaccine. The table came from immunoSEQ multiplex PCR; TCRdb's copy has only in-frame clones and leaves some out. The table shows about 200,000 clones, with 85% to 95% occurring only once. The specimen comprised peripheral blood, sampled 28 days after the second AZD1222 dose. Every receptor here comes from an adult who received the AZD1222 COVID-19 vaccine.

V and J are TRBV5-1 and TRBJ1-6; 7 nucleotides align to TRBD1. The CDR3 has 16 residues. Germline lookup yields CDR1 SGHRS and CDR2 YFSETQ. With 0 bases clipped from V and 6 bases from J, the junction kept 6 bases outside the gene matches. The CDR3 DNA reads TGCGCCAGCAGCTTGGGTTCGGGACAGAGTAATTCACCCCTCCACTTT. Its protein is CASSLGSGQSNSPLHF.

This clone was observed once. The CDR3 DNA sequence: TGTGCCAGCAGCGCCGGCAACTACGGGAGCGCCCGAAATCAGCCCCAGCATTTT. This sequence encodes CASSAGNYGSARNQPQHF. V and J are TRBV2 and TRBJ1-5; D is undetermined. Trimming removed 6 bases at V and 4 bases at J, with 25 bases between. CDR1 is SNHLY and CDR2 is FYNNEI in the germline V gene. The length of the CDR3 is 18 residues.

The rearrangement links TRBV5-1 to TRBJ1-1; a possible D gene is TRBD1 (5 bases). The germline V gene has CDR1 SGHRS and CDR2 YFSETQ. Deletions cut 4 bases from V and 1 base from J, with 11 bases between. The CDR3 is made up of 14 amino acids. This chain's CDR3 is CASSAGTANTEAFF. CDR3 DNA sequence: TGCGCCAGCAGCGCCGGGACGGCGAACACTGAAGCTTTCTTT.

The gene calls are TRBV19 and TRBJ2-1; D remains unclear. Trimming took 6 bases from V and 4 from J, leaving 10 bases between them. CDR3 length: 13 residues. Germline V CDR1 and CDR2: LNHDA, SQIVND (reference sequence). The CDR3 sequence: CASRLSGYNEQFF. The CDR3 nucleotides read TGTGCCAGTAGATTATCCGGGTACAATGAGCAGTTCTTC.

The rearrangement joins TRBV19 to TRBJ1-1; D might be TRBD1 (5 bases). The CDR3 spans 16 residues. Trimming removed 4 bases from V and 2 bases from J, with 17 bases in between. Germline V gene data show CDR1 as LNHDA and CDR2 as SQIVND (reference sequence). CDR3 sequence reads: CASSTRWDGSNTEAFF. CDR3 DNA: TGTGCCAGTAGTACCCGTTGGGACGGGAGTAACACTGAAGCTTTCTTT.

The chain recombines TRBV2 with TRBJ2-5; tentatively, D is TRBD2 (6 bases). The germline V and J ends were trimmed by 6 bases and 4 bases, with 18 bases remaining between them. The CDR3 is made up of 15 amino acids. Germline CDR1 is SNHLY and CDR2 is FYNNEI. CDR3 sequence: CASSRSGRTTETQYF. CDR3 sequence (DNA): TGTGCCAGCAGCCGATCGGGACGGACTACAGAGACCCAGTACTTC.